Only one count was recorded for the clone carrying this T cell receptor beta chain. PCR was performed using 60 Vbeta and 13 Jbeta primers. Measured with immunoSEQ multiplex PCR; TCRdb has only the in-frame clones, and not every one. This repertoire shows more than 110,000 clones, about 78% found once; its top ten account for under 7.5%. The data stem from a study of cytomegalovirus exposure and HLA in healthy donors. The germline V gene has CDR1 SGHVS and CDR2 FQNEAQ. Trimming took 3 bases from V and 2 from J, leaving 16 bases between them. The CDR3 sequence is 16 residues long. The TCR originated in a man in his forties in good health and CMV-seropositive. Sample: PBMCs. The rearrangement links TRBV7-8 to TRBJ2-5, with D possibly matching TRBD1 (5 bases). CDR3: CASSLVGHATQETQYF. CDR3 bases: TGTGCCAGCAGCTTGGTAGGACACGCAACTCAAGAGACCCAGTACTTC.